The 19 T cell receptor beta chains below were found in one sample sequenced in a study of early T cells in non-severe SARS-CoV-2 infection. TCRdb re-called the 5' RACE reads through MiXCR, storing one row per CDR3 protein. The table includes 70,000 to 95,000 distinct CDR3 sequences, 16% detected once. Sequenced: whole blood. Every receptor here comes from an adult who was a healthcare worker with PCR-confirmed SARS-CoV-2 infection or an uninfected control (not recorded which).

The rearrangement links TRBV20-1 to TRBJ2-3; D unclear. This CDR3 spans 16 amino acids. V was shortened by 5 bases and J by 1 base, with 19 bases between the two germline ends. Germline V CDR1 and CDR2: DFQATT, SNEGSKA (reference sequence). The CDR3 loop is CSAFRTGPWGTDTQYF. CDR3 nucleotides: TGCAGTGCTTTCCGAACCGGGCCATGGGGCACAGATACGCAGTATTTT.

This clonotype was picked up a small number of times. The chain carries TRBV28 and TRBJ1-1; D is unclear. Looked up from germline, CDR1 is MDHEN and CDR2 is SYDVKM. V was pared by 2 bases and J by 6 bases, with 16 bases between. The length of the CDR3 is 15 residues. The CDR3 is CASSLGLSGSAEAFF. CDR3 bases: TGTGCCAGCAGTTTAGGATTATCGGGGAGCGCTGAAGCTTTCTTT.

By frequency in the sample, this clonotype is medium-sized (0.01 to 0.1%). The chain has TRBV7-6 and TRBJ2-3, with 12 bases matching TRBD2. This CDR3 has 17 amino acids. Germline V gene lookup returns CDR1 SGHVS and CDR2 FNYEAQ. After removal of 1 base from V and 2 bases from J, the junction contained 4 bases not matched to a gene. This CDR3 reads CASSLVPSGGVTDTQYF. The CDR3 coding sequence is TGTGCCAGCAGCTTAGTCCCTAGCGGGGGGGTCACAGATACGCAGTATTTT.

The chain employs TRBV7-2 and TRBJ2-1, with D possibly TRBD2 on 6 matching bases. The CDR3 runs to 13 residues. In germline, CDR1 is SGHTA, CDR2 FQGNSA. Trimming shortened V by 1 base and J by 7 bases, and 8 bases separated the two germline ends. The CDR3 DNA follows: TGTGCCAGCAGCTTAGAGGCGGGAAATGAGCAGTTCTTC. Translation: CASSLEAGNEQFF. Using reference TRBV7-2 and TRBJ2-1 for the parts outside the CDR3, the full variable domain is GAGVSQSPSNKVTEKGKDVELRCDPISGHTALYWYRQSLGQGLEFLIYFQGNSAPDKSGLPSDRFSAERTGGSVSTLTIQRTQQEDSAVYLCASSLEAGNEQFFGPGTRLTVL.

In this sample, this clonotype turned up a few times. The chain recombines TRBV13 with TRBJ2-1; the match to TRBD2 covers 7 bases. This CDR3 region has 15 residues. The V gene's germline CDR1 is PRHDT and CDR2 FYEKMQ (reference sequence). Trimming removed 8 bases from V and 8 bases from J; junction bases left unmatched: 15. The CDR3 protein is CASFHRPAGTHEQFF. DNA for the CDR3: TGTGCCAGCTTTCATCGCCCAGCGGGAACCCATGAGCAGTTCTTC.

In this sample, this clonotype turned up a few times. This chain links TRBV11-3 with TRBJ1-3; D remains ambiguous. Germline lookup yields CDR1 SGHNT and CDR2 YENEEA. V was clipped by 3 bases and J by 0 bases, with 12 bases between them. The CDR3 covers 16 residues. CDR3 in amino acids: CASSFRIGLSGNTIYF. The CDR3, as DNA: TGTGCCAGCAGCTTTCGGATCGGCCTCTCTGGAAACACCATATATTTT. The full variable domain, in which reference TRBV11-3 and TRBJ1-3 provide the parts outside the CDR3, is EAGVVQSPRYKIIEKKQPVAFWCNPISGHNTLYWYLQNLGQGPELLIRYENEEAVDDSQLPKDRFSAERLKGVDSTLKIQPAELGDSAVYLCASSFRIGLSGNTIYFGEGSWLTVV.

The CDR3 protein is CSVDGRLAGGNEQFF. DNA for the CDR3: TGCAGCGTTGATGGGCGACTAGCGGGGGGGAATGAGCAGTTCTTC. The chain combines TRBV29-1 with TRBJ2-1; 14 bases align to TRBD2. CDR3 length equals 15 residues. V was pared by 3 bases and J by 7 bases, with 5 bases of the junction left unmatched. Looked up from germline, CDR1 is SQVTM and CDR2 is ANQGSEA.

The rearrangement links TRBV6-5 to TRBJ2-5; D perhaps matches TRBD1 (6 bases). Trimming left V 2 bases short and J 4 bases short, with 8 bases between. The CDR3 loop spans 13 amino acids. Germline lookup yields CDR1 MNHEY and CDR2 SVGAGI. The CDR3 is CASSYGTTETQYF. The CDR3 DNA follows: TGTGCCAGCAGTTACGGGACAACAGAGACCCAGTACTTC.

This clonotype was observed a handful of times. J is TRBJ2-1 and V is TRBV7-3; TRBD2 agrees at 8 bases. Germline V lookup: CDR1 SGHTA, CDR2 FQGTGA. CDR3 length: 16 residues. V trimming: 4 bases; J trimming: 7 bases; junction bases outside the gene matches: 12. The CDR3 DNA reads as TGTGCCAGCAGCTCGGGGAGGGCGGGAGGAGTAAATGAGCAGTTCTTC. Translating gives CASSSGRAGGVNEQFF.

This clonotype showed up just once. With a much larger clone just one base away, this may be a read error. The J gene is TRBJ2-1, the V gene TRBV7-8; D ambiguous. CDR3 length: 15 residues. The V gene's germline CDR1 is SGHVS and CDR2 FQNEAQ. The CDR3 protein is CVSSLVVLTYNEQFF. The DNA of the CDR3 is TGTGTCAGCAGCTTAGTGGTGCTAACCTACAATGAGCAGTTCTTC.

The gene calls are TRBV21-1 and TRBJ1-1. TRBV21-1 is a documented pseudogene. The CDR3 covers 18 residues. CDR3 in DNA: TGTGCCAGCAGCACAGGGAGGGGTCCGGGGGCCCCAAACACTGAAGCTTTCTTT. Translation gives CASSTGRGPGAPNTEAFF.

This clonotype was seen a handful of times. V is TRBV12-3 or TRBV12-4 and J is TRBJ1-5; a possible D gene is TRBD1 (6 bases). Trimming left V 3 bases short and J 6 bases short, with 15 bases between. This CDR3 is 15 amino acids long. The CDR3 here is CASSFAGALSQPQHF. Written as DNA, the CDR3 is TGTGCCAGCAGTTTCGCGGGGGCATTGAGTCAGCCCCAGCATTTT.

This clonotype was counted a few times. This sequence joins TRBV7-6 and TRBJ2-7, with a tentative D call TRBD2 (5 bases). The CDR3 is 13 residues long. Germline assignment: CDR1 SGHVS and CDR2 FNYEAQ. V shed 4 bases and J shed 6 bases, with 13 bases lying between them. This chain's CDR3 is CASSWTAPGEQYF. The DNA for the CDR3 is TGTGCCAGCAGCTGGACTGCGCCAGGCGAGCAGTACTTC.

In its sample, this clonotype was seen a few times. The genes are TRBV7-9 and TRBJ1-1; D not resolved. This CDR3 spans 15 amino acids. Deletions cut 5 bases from V and 2 bases from J, with 15 bases between. Germline-derived CDR1 and CDR2 are SEHNR and FQNEAQ (reference sequence). As DNA, the CDR3 is TGTGCCAGCAGCCCGAGGCCGGTCCAAAACACTGAAGCTTTCTTT. This translates into CASSPRPVQNTEAFF.

The chain carries TRBV29-1 and TRBJ2-7; possibly TRBD2 for D (6 bases). CDR3 length: 13 residues. The germline V and J ends were trimmed by 6 bases and 7 bases, with 19 bases remaining between them. Per germline, CDR1 SQVTM and CDR2 ANQGSEA. Written as DNA, the CDR3 is TGCAGCGTGGTTCCGGGACTTCGGCGGGAGCAGTACTTC. This encodes CSVVPGLRREQYF.

This clonotype was seen a few times. V gene TRBV6-6 combines with J gene TRBJ1-5; D possibly corresponds to TRBD1 (5 bases). Germline CDR1 is MNHNY and CDR2 is SVGAGI (reference sequence). Trimming left V 7 bases short and J 3 bases short, with 22 bases between. The CDR3 runs to 17 residues. The CDR3 sequence: CASTDGRGQVINQPQHF. CDR3 in DNA: TGTGCCAGCACCGATGGGAGGGGTCAGGTCATCAATCAGCCCCAGCATTTT.

The table lists this clonotype with many counts. The genes are TRBV29-1 and TRBJ2-1; D gene uncertain. The CDR3 consists of 12 residues. CDR1 is SQVTM, CDR2 ANQGSEA, per germline. The V end lost 3 bases, the J end lost 8 bases, and 11 bases lay between the germline ends. Here the CDR3 DNA reads TGCAGCGTTGATCTAGATACCGATGAGCAGTTCTTC. This encodes CSVDLDTDEQFF.

This clonotype has only a few counts. The V and J genes are TRBV11-2 and TRBJ2-4, with TRBD1 matching over 7 bases. The CDR3 runs 12 residues. From germline, CDR1 is SGHAT and CDR2 FQNNGV. Here the CDR3 reads CVTGPGGNIQYF. Here the CDR3 DNA reads TGTGTCACCGGTCCAGGGGGAAACATTCAGTACTTC.

This chain uses TRBV6-5 with TRBJ2-3; 9 positions agree with TRBD1. V lost 6 bases and J lost 2; bases outside the gene matches: 6. Germline assignment: CDR1 MNHEY and CDR2 SVGAGI. The CDR3 extends over 15 amino acids. The CDR3 nucleotides are TGTGCCAGCAGACTACAGGGGGCCGCCACAGATACGCAGTATTTT. This translates into CASRLQGAATDTQYF.